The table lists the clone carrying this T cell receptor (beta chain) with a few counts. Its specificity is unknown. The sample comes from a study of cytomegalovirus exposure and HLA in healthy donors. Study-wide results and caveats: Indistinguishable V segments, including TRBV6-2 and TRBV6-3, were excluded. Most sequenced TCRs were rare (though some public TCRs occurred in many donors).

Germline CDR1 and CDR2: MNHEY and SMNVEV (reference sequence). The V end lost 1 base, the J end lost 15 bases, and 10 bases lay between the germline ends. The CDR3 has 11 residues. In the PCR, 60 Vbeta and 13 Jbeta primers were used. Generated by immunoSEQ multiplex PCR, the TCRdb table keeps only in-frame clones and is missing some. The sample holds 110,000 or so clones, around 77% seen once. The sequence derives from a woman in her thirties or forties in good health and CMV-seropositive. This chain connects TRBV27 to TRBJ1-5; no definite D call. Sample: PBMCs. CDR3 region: CASSLFGKLHF. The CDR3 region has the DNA TGTGCCAGCAGTTTATTTGGCAAGTTGCATTTT.